This TCR beta chain is from a study of blood T cell repertoires in COVID-19. Whole-study context: From the United States, Italy and Spain came samples of acute and convalescent COVID-19. The cDNA or gDNA used as material had been derived from T cells, B-cell-depleted T cells, or PBMCs.

Study processing details: Estimation of nucleated cell counts was performed using reference gene primer amplification. Here immunoSEQ multiplex PCR was the method, and the copy in TCRdb shows in-frame clones only, minus some. V and J calls plus clone size are reproduced from that table; the DNA served to infer D and trimming. The sample consists of 200,000 to 250,000 clones, over 80% of them appearing once. In germline, CDR1 is SGHRS, CDR2 YFSETQ. CDR3 length: 18 amino acids. V shed 0 bases, J shed 2 bases, and the junction held 12 bases outside the gene matches. This sequence joins TRBV5-1 and TRBJ2-3; 7 nucleotides align to TRBD1. The sequencing input was peripheral blood. The sequence derives from a woman aged 25 to 39 with COVID-19, enrolled during active disease. In DNA, the CDR3 is TGCGCCAGCAGCTTGGGGACCCCGGGACAGCCTTTCACAGATACGCAGTATTTT. Translation: CASSLGTPGQPFTDTQYF.